The sequence of this T cell receptor (beta chain) was determined in a study of T cell responses to AZD1222 COVID-19 vaccine. Sequencing used immunoSEQ multiplex PCR; TCRdb keeps in-frame clones, though not all of them. The sample has some 150,000 clones, 90% seen once. General study points: Rises in breadth and depth of Spike-specific TCRs came after two AZD1222 doses. Mostly white British, mostly female donors; authors suggested clonal diversity may be underestimated.

CDR3 size: 16 residues. Germline CDR1 reads SQVTM; CDR2 reads ANQGSEA. V was clipped by 4 bases and J by 1 base; unmatched bases: 7. Timing groups of about 4 and about 12 weeks for second doses were pooled. About this clone: The antigen remains unidentified.

The receptor comes from an adult who received the AZD1222 COVID-19 vaccine. This specimen was peripheral blood, taken 28 days after the second AZD1222 dose. The chain joins TRBV29-1 to TRBJ1-4, with 9 bases lining up with TRBD1. The CDR3 DNA sequence: TGCAGCGTTGGTATTGGGACAGGGATAACTAATGAAAAACTGTTTTTT. Its protein product is CSVGIGTGITNEKLFF.